The clone carrying this T cell receptor (beta chain) was counted many times. Antigen unknown. This sample is drawn from a study of response to subunit inactivated influenza vaccine. Regarding the study as a whole: It was suggested by the authors that few new T cells are recruited by each seasonal influenza vaccination.

TCRdb re-called the RT-PCR reads with MiXCR, one entry per CDR3 protein. The data show 650,000 to 800,000 distinct CDR3 sequences, with roughly 14% seen just once and 6% to 7% held by the top ten. Germline V CDR1 and CDR2: SGHTA, FQGNSA. V was pared by 5 bases and J by 3 bases, with 15 bases between. The CDR3 has 15 residues. This TCR derives from a man in his fifties who received an inactivated influenza vaccine. The specimen was PBMCs from blood, collected roughly 15 days before vaccination. The V call is TRBV7-2, the J call TRBJ2-3; possibly TRBD1 for D (6 bases). The chain's CDR3 is CASSPRGPETDTQYF. The CDR3 DNA is TGTGCCAGCAGCCCCAGGGGCCCGGAGACAGATACGCAGTATTTT. The variable domain in full, with the rest retrieved from reference TRBV7-2 and TRBJ2-3, is GAGVSQSPSNKVTEKGKDVELRCDPISGHTALYWYRQSLGQGLEFLIYFQGNSAPDKSGLPSDRFSAERTGGSVSTLTIQRTQQEDSAVYLCASSPRGPETDTQYFGPGTRLTVL.